Listed below are T cell receptor beta chains from one sample, sequenced in a study of molecular identifiers for immune sequencing clone quantification. Via MiXCR, TCRdb re-called the PCR reads, giving one row per CDR3 protein. The sample shows some 680,000 distinct CDR3 sequences, 25% of them seen only once. The specimen was naive CD8+ T cells from blood, with Jurkat cell RNA spiked in. The receptor set was obtained from a human donor in good health. Some libraries in this study had Jurkat cell RNA spiked in. CDR3s include the opening cysteine and the closing phenylalanine or tryptophan. The D gene is left open where the match is weak. The size of a clone is reported for some rows only, either as once, few or many, or as a class for expanded clones.

CDR3aa	CDR3nt	d_gene	v_gene	j_gene	abundance
CASSLAYSIQETQYF	TGCGCCAGCAGCTTGGCATACAGCATCCAAGAGACCCAGTACTTC	-	TRBV5-1	TRBJ2-5	many
CASSQGQVDTGELFF	TGCGCCAGCAGCCAAGGGCAGGTCGACACCGGGGAGCTGTTTTTT	-	TRBV4-3	TRBJ2-2	many
CASSISGLNNEQYF	TGTGCCAGTAGTATTTCAGGACTTAACAACGAGCAGTACTTC	-	TRBV19	TRBJ2-7	few
CASSFPGWVEQFF	TGTGCCAGCAGCTTTCCAGGTTGGGTTGAGCAGTTCTTC	-	TRBV7-9	TRBJ2-1	-
CASNEFNQPQHF	TGTGCCAGCAATGAATTCAATCAGCCCCAGCATTTT	-	TRBV6-5	TRBJ1-5	few
CASSQALTGLEVTDTQYF	TGCGCCAGCAGCCAAGCCCTAACGGGACTAGAGGTCACAGATACGCAGTATTTT	TRBD2	TRBV4-3	TRBJ2-3	-
CASQDDRAVYNEQFF	TGTGCCAGCCAAGATGACAGGGCGGTGTACAATGAGCAGTTCTTC	TRBD1	TRBV28	TRBJ2-1	-
CASSLAGGLNNEQFF	TGCGCCAGCAGCTTGGCCGGGGGGCTAAACAATGAGCAGTTCTTC	-	TRBV5-1	TRBJ2-1	many
CASSYEGLSNQPQHF	TGTGCCAGCAGTTACGAGGGCCTGAGCAATCAGCCCCAGCATTTT	-	TRBV6-2/TRBV6-3	TRBJ1-5	many
CASSPFRPGRRVVTGELVF	TGTGCCAGCAGCCCCTTCCGCCCTGGCCGCCGAGTCGTCACCGGGGAGCTGGTTTTT	-	TRBV6-5	TRBJ2-2	-
CATMGNEETQYF	TGTGCCACCATGGGGAATGAAGAGACCCAGTACTTC	-	TRBV24-1	TRBJ2-5	-
CASSKGKGAHQETQYF	TGTGCCAGCAGCAAAGGGAAGGGAGCCCACCAAGAGACCCAGTACTTC	-	TRBV21-1	TRBJ2-5	many
CASSLEHRGLFSGANVLTF	TGCGCCAGCAGCTTGGAGCACAGGGGGCTTTTCTCTGGGGCCAACGTCCTGACTTTC	TRBD1	TRBV5-1	TRBJ2-6	many
CAWSANTGSEQYF	TGTGCCTGGAGTGCGAATACAGGGTCCGAGCAGTACTTC	-	TRBV30	TRBJ2-7	many
CASSYSRGQGTEAFF	TGTGCCAGCAGTTACTCGAGGGGGCAGGGCACTGAAGCTTTCTTT	TRBD1	TRBV6-5	TRBJ1-1	few
CASSRDNSPLHF	TGTGCCAGCAGCCGCGATAATTCACCCCTCCACTTT	-	TRBV12-3/TRBV12-4	TRBJ1-6	many
CASSSRGSPEAFF	TGTGCCAGCAGCTCCAGGGGGTCCCCTGAAGCTTTCTTT	TRBD1	TRBV11-3	TRBJ1-1	few
CASSLLSQGPYEQYF	TGCGCCAGCAGCTTGTTGTCCCAGGGACCCTACGAGCAGTACTTC	-	TRBV5-1	TRBJ2-7	few
CSVGLTGRSSTGELFF	TGCAGCGTTGGATTGACCGGCAGATCTTCCACCGGGGAGCTGTTTTTT	-	TRBV29-1	TRBJ2-2	many
CASSLGGVYGYTF	TGTGCCAGCAGCTTAGGAGGGGTCTATGGCTACACCTTC	-	TRBV7-2	TRBJ1-2	few
CASSYGGGSDNEQFF	TGTGCCAGCAGCTACGGTGGCGGGAGCGACAATGAGCAGTTCTTC	TRBD2	TRBV5-6	TRBJ2-1	few
CASNRLAGGQETQYF	TGTGCCAGCAACCGACTAGCGGGAGGGCAAGAGACCCAGTACTTC	TRBD2	TRBV2	TRBJ2-5	many
CASSLFRSRSEAFF	TGTGCCAGCAGTTTATTTCGGTCTCGGTCTGAAGCTTTCTTT	-	TRBV28	TRBJ1-1	many
CASSLGRLEGTDTQYF	TGTGCCAGCAGCTTAGGTCGACTAGAAGGCACAGATACGCAGTATTTT	-	TRBV7-9	TRBJ2-3	many
CASSLGPGANTEAFF	TGTGCCAGCAGTTTAGGTCCAGGGGCGAACACTGAAGCTTTCTTT	-	TRBV12-3/TRBV12-4	TRBJ1-1	many
CSVPHRGLTEAFF	TGCAGCGTTCCCCACAGGGGGCTCACTGAAGCTTTCTTT	TRBD1	TRBV29-1	TRBJ1-1	many
CASSLWRGDSNEQFF	TGTGCCAGCAGCCTGTGGCGGGGGGACTCCAATGAGCAGTTCTTC	TRBD2	TRBV11-3	TRBJ2-1	-
CASSGFSYYGYTF	TGTGCCAGCAGTGGATTCAGCTACTATGGCTACACCTTC	-	TRBV28	TRBJ1-2	few
CASSLAATQETQYF	TGTGCCAGCAGCTTAGCAGCGACCCAAGAGACCCAGTACTTC	-	TRBV7-9	TRBJ2-5	many
CSARVDRGFEQYF	TGCAGTGCTAGAGTCGACAGGGGCTTCGAGCAGTACTTC	TRBD1	TRBV20-1	TRBJ2-7	many
CASSNGQSGELFF	TGTGCCAGCAGCAATGGACAGTCCGGGGAGCTGTTTTTT	-	TRBV7-9	TRBJ2-2	many
CATSAQGGPLHF	TGTGCCACCAGCGCACAGGGTGGACCCCTCCACTTT	-	TRBV15	TRBJ1-6	-
CASSLYTGGSNTGELFF	TGCGCCAGCAGCTTATACACAGGGGGGTCGAACACCGGGGAGCTGTTTTTT	TRBD1	TRBV5-1	TRBJ2-2	few
CSATPLDGGWGSAQYF	TGCAGTGCCACTCCTCTTGACGGTGGATGGGGTTCTGCGCAGTACTTC	-	TRBV20-1	TRBJ2-7	many
CASSPGRVRSLRQYF	TGTGCCAGCAGTCCCGGCAGGGTACGGTCTCTACGGCAGTACTTC	-	TRBV27	TRBJ2-7	-
CASSIGLDYGYTF	TGTGCCAGTAGTATTGGGCTGGACTATGGCTACACCTTC	-	TRBV19	TRBJ1-2	few
CASSQEQGYEQFF	TGCGCCAGCAGCCAAGAACAAGGCTATGAGCAGTTCTTC	-	TRBV4-1	TRBJ2-1	-
CASGFETGKKLDEQYF	TGCGCCAGCGGTTTTGAGACAGGGAAGAAGCTCGACGAGCAGTACTTC	TRBD1	TRBV5-1	TRBJ2-7	-
CASSLEAGPNYGYTF	TGTGCCAGCAGCTTAGAAGCAGGACCCAACTATGGCTACACCTTC	-	TRBV11-2	TRBJ1-2	once
CSASYRAGNTIYF	TGCAGTGCTAGTTACCGGGCTGGAAACACCATATATTTT	-	TRBV20-1	TRBJ1-3	few
CASSQVYGAETQYF	TGCGCCAGCAGCCAAGTATACGGGGCAGAGACCCAGTACTTC	-	TRBV4-1	TRBJ2-5	-
CATSPGQGARYEQYF	TGTGCCACATCCCCGGGACAGGGGGCGCGATACGAGCAGTACTTC	TRBD1	TRBV6-5	TRBJ2-7	many
CASSSTGRRTDTQYF	TGCGCCAGCAGCTCTACAGGGAGGCGGACAGATACGCAGTATTTT	-	TRBV5-1	TRBJ2-3	many
CASSYEAVGGTQYF	TGTGCCAGCAGTTACGAGGCGGTTGGTGGGACCCAGTACTTC	-	TRBV6-5	TRBJ2-5	many
CASSATQAGTYSNQPQHF	TGTGCCAGCAGCGCCACCCAAGCAGGGACATATAGCAATCAGCCCCAGCATTTT	-	TRBV9	TRBJ1-5	few
CASTDTGLYEQYF	TGTGCCAGCACCGATACTGGGCTCTACGAGCAGTACTTC	-	TRBV7-9	TRBJ2-7	-
CASRPLGVNEQFF	TGTGCCAGCAGGCCCTTGGGGGTCAATGAGCAGTTCTTC	-	TRBV2	TRBJ2-1	-
CASSEWGGRVEQYF	TGTGCCAGCAGTGAATGGGGTGGCAGGGTCGAGCAGTACTTC	-	TRBV25-1	TRBJ2-7	many
CASSSDSYGNQPQHF	TGTGCCAGCAGCTCGGACAGCTATGGCAATCAGCCCCAGCATTTT	-	TRBV6-2/TRBV6-3	TRBJ1-5	few
CASSPRGAFSYEQYF	TGTGCCAGCTCACCCCGGGGGGCGTTCTCCTACGAGCAGTACTTC	-	TRBV18	TRBJ2-7	-